A selection of T cell receptor beta chains follows, all from one sample in a study of human T cells and chemical hapten exposure. TCRdb processed the RACE reads anew with MiXCR; each CDR3 protein has one entry. The repertoire has about 160,000 distinct CDR3 sequences, roughly a quarter of them found once; the top ten carry roughly 2%. The material was whole blood, obtained in connection with sensitization to the hapten diphenylcyclopropenone (DPC). These receptors originate from a woman between 18 and 29 years old with alopecia areata. Some clones in this sample may be carry-over from other donors' samples. The CDR3 runs from the conserved cysteine through the conserved F or W. D genes are given only for firm matches. Expanded clones get a size class; other rows say once, few or many, or leave the size out.

CDR3 protein,CDR3 DNA,D gene,J gene,clone size,V gene
CASSLRTGTNYGYTF,TGTGCCAGCAGCCTGAGGACAGGGACTAACTATGGCTACACCTTC,TRBD1,TRBJ1-2,few,TRBV7-2
CATLSGSTDTQYF,TGTGCCACCCTGTCAGGGAGCACAGATACGCAGTATTTT,.,TRBJ2-3,.,TRBV10-3
CASSLGTLANTGELFF,TGTGCCAGCAGCTTAGGGACGCTCGCGAACACCGGGGAGCTGTTTTTT,.,TRBJ2-2,.,TRBV11-1
CSVEMEDRVGYEQYF,TGCAGCGTTGAAATGGAGGACAGGGTAGGTTACGAGCAGTACTTC,TRBD1,TRBJ2-7,.,TRBV29-1
CASWGTVVNSYEQYF,TGTGCCAGCTGGGGTACGGTGGTGAACTCCTACGAGCAGTACTTC,.,TRBJ2-7,few,TRBV28
CASSVGQGGREQYF,TGTGCCAGCAGCGTGGGACAGGGTGGACGCGAGCAGTACTTC,TRBD1,TRBJ2-7,.,TRBV9
CASRGGSDSYNEQFF,TGCGCCAGCAGGGGGGGAAGTGATTCCTACAATGAGCAGTTCTTC,.,TRBJ2-1,.,TRBV5-1
CASRLSGGPSEQFF,TGTGCCAGCAGATTAAGCGGGGGGCCGAGCGAGCAGTTCTTC,TRBD2,TRBJ2-1,few,TRBV7-2
CASVGEPGGAGEQFF,TGTGCCAGCGTGGGGGAGCCCGGGGGGGCGGGTGAGCAGTTCTTC,TRBD2,TRBJ2-1,.,TRBV6-5
CASSPAGGSPYEQYF,TGTGCCAGCAGCCCGGCCGGTGGCAGTCCCTACGAGCAGTACTTC,.,TRBJ2-7,.,TRBV7-9
CASSARTQTETQYF,TGTGCCAGCAGTGCGAGGACCCAGACAGAGACCCAGTACTTC,.,TRBJ2-5,few,TRBV2
CATAPGAGNTIYF,TGTGCCACCGCGCCGGGGGCTGGAAACACCATATATTTT,.,TRBJ1-3,.,TRBV24-1
CASSGTHGAGGELFF,TGTGCCAGCAGTGGAACACACGGGGCCGGCGGGGAGCTGTTTTTT,.,TRBJ2-2,.,TRBV25-1
CASSLEGTYNEQFF,TGTGCCAGCAGCTTAGAGGGGACCTACAATGAGCAGTTCTTC,.,TRBJ2-1,few,TRBV7-2
CASSHTSGEDSGELFF,TGCGCCAGCAGCCACACTAGCGGAGAAGACAGCGGGGAGCTGTTTTTT,TRBD2,TRBJ2-2,few,TRBV4-1
CAISDSSGNTIYF,TGTGCCATCAGTGACAGTTCTGGAAACACCATATATTTT,.,TRBJ1-3,.,TRBV10-3
CSVNPSGQNEQFF,TGCAGCGTCAATCCATCGGGACAGAATGAGCAGTTCTTC,TRBD1,TRBJ2-1,.,TRBV29-1
CASSLLGLAGAVPYNEQFF,TGTGCCAGCAGTTTACTGGGACTAGCGGGAGCTGTCCCCTACAATGAGCAGTTCTTC,TRBD2,TRBJ2-1,.,TRBV27
CSLSEGAETQYF,TGCAGCTTATCCGAGGGGGCTGAGACCCAGTACTTC,TRBD1,TRBJ2-5,.,TRBV29-1
CASRRTSGDSYEQCF,TGTGCCAGCAGAAGGACTAGCGGGGACTCCTACGAGCAGTGCTTC,TRBD2,TRBJ2-7,.,TRBV27